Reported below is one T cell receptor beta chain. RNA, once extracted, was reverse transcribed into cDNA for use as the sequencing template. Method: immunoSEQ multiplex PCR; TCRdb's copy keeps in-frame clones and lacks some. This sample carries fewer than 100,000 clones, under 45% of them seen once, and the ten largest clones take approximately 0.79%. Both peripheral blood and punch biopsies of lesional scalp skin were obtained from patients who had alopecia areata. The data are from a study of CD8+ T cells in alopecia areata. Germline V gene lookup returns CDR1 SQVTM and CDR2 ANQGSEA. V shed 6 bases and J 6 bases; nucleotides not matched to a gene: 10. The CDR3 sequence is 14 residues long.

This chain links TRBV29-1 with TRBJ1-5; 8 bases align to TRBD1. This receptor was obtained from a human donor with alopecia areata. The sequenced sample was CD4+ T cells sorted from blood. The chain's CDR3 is CSVVTGAVGQPQHF. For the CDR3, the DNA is TGCAGCGTCGTGACAGGGGCCGTAGGTCAGCCCCAGCATTTT.